This T cell receptor (beta chain) emerged from a study of blood T cell repertoires in COVID-19. Study as a whole: Material from acute and convalescent COVID-19 was sourced from the United States, Italy and Spain. Nucleic acid was either cDNA or gDNA, and it came from T cells, B-cell-depleted T cells, or PBMCs.

The CDR3 length is 14 residues. V shed 0 bases and J shed 4 bases, with 10 bases lying between them. The germline CDR1 and CDR2 sequences are SGHDT and YYEEEE. In the original analysis: Amplification of reference gene primers provided the estimated nucleated cell counts. Repertoires were generated with immunoSEQ multiplex PCR, while TCRdb's copy carries only in-frame clones and drops some. V, J and clone size derive from that table, while D and trimming were established from the DNA sequence. The sample yields approximately 100,000 clones, roughly nine tenths seen once. The source is a man in his forties or fifties in a cohort sampled during active COVID-19. Sequencing was done on a sample of peripheral blood. The J gene is TRBJ1-2, the V gene TRBV5-6; maybe TRBD1 (6 bases). The DNA for the CDR3 is TGTGCCAGCAGCTTGGGAGGGGGTGGCTATGGCTACACCTTC. Residues: CASSLGGGGYGYTF.